This is a list of T cell receptor beta chains from one sample in a study of T-cell reconstitution after alpha-beta-depleted transplantation in children. TCRdb reprocessed the PCR reads via MiXCR and lists one record per CDR3 protein. In the table there are hundreds of thousands of distinct CDR3 sequences, around a sixth of which are singletons. The specimen was PBMCs from the stem cell graft donor, collected from the stem cell graft. Source of these receptors: a human donor who donated a stem cell graft to a child with acute myeloid leukemia. The CDR3 runs from the conserved cysteine through the conserved F or W. The D gene is left open where the match is weak. Rows give clone size only sometimes, using once, few, many, or a class for an expanded clone.

size: few; D: NA; J: TRBJ2-2; V: TRBV20-1; CDR3: CSAREGDGGDTGELFF; DNA: TGCAGTGCTAGAGAAGGCGACGGGGGCGACACCGGGGAGCTGTTTTTT
size: NA; D: NA; J: TRBJ2-6; V: TRBV5-1; CDR3: CASSLDSRGVGANVLTF; DNA: TGCGCCAGCAGCTTGGACAGCCGCGGGGTTGGGGCCAACGTCCTGACTTTC
size: few; D: NA; J: TRBJ2-7; V: TRBV5-6; CDR3: CASSLSPNTATGEEEQYF; DNA: TGTGCCAGCAGCTTGTCCCCAAATACTGCCACCGGGGAGGAAGAGCAGTACTTC
size: few; D: NA; J: TRBJ1-1; V: TRBV6-2/TRBV6-3; CDR3: CASSYSGIAFF; DNA: TGTGCCAGCAGTTACTCTGGGATAGCTTTCTTT
size: many; D: NA; J: TRBJ2-1; V: TRBV5-6; CDR3: CASSFLRDSFYNEQFF; DNA: TGTGCCAGCAGCTTCCTCCGGGACTCCTTCTACAATGAGCAGTTCTTC
size: NA; D: NA; J: TRBJ2-5; V: TRBV7-9; CDR3: CASSLASPGHGKTQYF; DNA: TGTGCCAGCAGCTTAGCCTCCCCGGGACATGGGAAGACCCAGTACTTC
size: many; D: NA; J: TRBJ1-3; V: TRBV7-2; CDR3: CASSSTAAGNTIYF; DNA: TGTGCCAGCAGCTCGACAGCGGCTGGAAACACCATATATTTT
size: NA; D: TRBD1; J: TRBJ1-5; V: TRBV24-1; CDR3: CATSEGGQGRHQPQHF; DNA: TGTGCCACCAGTGAGGGGGGACAGGGCCGGCATCAGCCCCAGCATTTT
size: few; D: NA; J: TRBJ1-5; V: TRBV4-3; CDR3: CASSQWPLAKGSQPQHF; DNA: TGCGCCAGCAGCCAGTGGCCACTTGCGAAGGGGAGTCAGCCCCAGCATTTT
size: many; D: TRBD2; J: TRBJ2-1; V: TRBV20-1; CDR3: CSAITPSGVSYNEQFF; DNA: TGCAGTGCTATAACGCCTAGCGGGGTCTCCTACAATGAGCAGTTCTTC
size: many; D: NA; J: TRBJ2-3; V: TRBV20-1; CDR3: CSARDAGANPAGSTDTQYF; DNA: TGCAGTGCTAGGGACGCGGGGGCAAACCCAGCGGGGAGCACAGATACGCAGTATTTT
size: many; D: TRBD1; J: TRBJ1-5; V: TRBV20-1; CDR3: CSAGEGARSLHEPQHF; DNA: TGCAGTGCCGGGGAGGGGGCAAGATCCCTTCATGAGCCCCAGCATTTT
size: NA; D: TRBD2; J: TRBJ2-3; V: TRBV5-1; CDR3: CASSSGLAGPRTDTQYF; DNA: TGCGCCAGCAGCTCGGGACTAGCGGGCCCCCGCACAGATACGCAGTATTTT
size: many; D: NA; J: TRBJ1-2; V: TRBV7-2; CDR3: CASSFSSSNYGYTF; DNA: TGTGCCAGCAGCTTCTCATCTTCCAACTATGGCTACACCTTC
size: NA; D: NA; J: TRBJ1-2; V: TRBV5-6; CDR3: CASSLSPSGRRFVYGYTF; DNA: TGTGCCAGCAGCTTGTCACCCTCGGGGCGCCGTTTCGTCTATGGCTACACCTTC
size: few; D: NA; J: TRBJ1-3; V: TRBV9; CDR3: CASSGTVAAYSGNTIYF; DNA: TGTGCCAGCAGCGGAACCGTGGCAGCCTACTCTGGAAACACCATATATTTT
size: many; D: NA; J: TRBJ2-2; V: TRBV6-5; CDR3: CASSYSKRGGRGTGELFF; DNA: TGTGCCAGCAGTTACTCGAAAAGGGGGGGCAGGGGCACCGGGGAGCTGTTTTTT
size: many; D: TRBD1; J: TRBJ2-7; V: TRBV20-1; CDR3: CSATTDRAPYEQYF; DNA: TGCAGTGCTACCACAGACAGGGCCCCCTACGAGCAGTACTTC
size: many; D: NA; J: TRBJ1-1; V: TRBV7-9; CDR3: CASSLENTEAFF; DNA: TGTGCCAGCAGCTTGGAGAACACTGAAGCTTTCTTT
size: NA; D: NA; J: TRBJ1-3; V: TRBV13; CDR3: CASGSGTHSGNTIYF; DNA: TGTGCCAGCGGGTCCGGGACGCACTCTGGAAACACCATATATTTT
size: NA; D: NA; J: TRBJ2-3; V: TRBV5-1; CDR3: CASSLVLSHGTDTQYF; DNA: TGCGCCAGCAGCTTAGTCCTCTCGCATGGCACAGATACGCAGTATTTT
size: many; D: TRBD1; J: TRBJ2-1; V: TRBV29-1; CDR3: CSGWGTDYNEQFF; DNA: TGCAGCGGTTGGGGGACAGACTACAATGAGCAGTTCTTC